Listed below are T cell receptor beta chains from one sample, sequenced in a study of PD-1 blockade in classical Hodgkin lymphoma. Sequencing used immunoSEQ multiplex PCR; TCRdb keeps in-frame clones, though not all of them. The sample records 47,000 or so clones, approximately 91% being singletons. The specimen sequenced was peripheral blood mononuclear cells (PBMCs). The receptors were sampled from a human donor with classical Hodgkin lymphoma. CDR3s include the opening cysteine and the closing phenylalanine or tryptophan. Fields, in order: D gene, J gene, clone size, V gene, CDR3 protein, CDR3 DNA. The D gene is left open where the match is weak. Clone size is not always given. Where it is, it says once, few, many or a class for expanded clones.

>TRBD1|TRBJ1-1|-|TRBV27
CASNPGQTMNTEAFF
TGTGCCAGCAACCCGGGACAGACTATGAACACTGAAGCTTTCTTT
>-|TRBJ1-1|-|TRBV5-1
CASSLALGAPEAFF
TGCGCCAGCAGCTTGGCCTTAGGGGCGCCTGAAGCTTTCTTT
>-|TRBJ2-5|-|TRBV4-2
CASSQGSGVEETQYF
TGTGCCAGCAGCCAAGGTTCGGGAGTAGAAGAGACCCAGTACTTC
>-|TRBJ1-6|-|TRBV27
CASSLRDGNSPLHF
TGTGCCAGCAGTTTGAGGGATGGGAATTCACCCCTCCACTTT
>TRBD1|TRBJ2-3|-|TRBV18
CASSFGQGNTDTQYF
TGTGCCAGCTCCTTCGGACAGGGGAACACAGATACGCAGTATTTT
>-|TRBJ2-1|-|TRBV18
CASSPPVRLEFF
TGTGCCAGCTCACCCCCCGTCAGGCTGGAGTTCTTC
>TRBD1|TRBJ2-5|-|TRBV11-2
CASSLPRTGWETQYF
TGTGCCAGCAGCTTACCCCGGACAGGCTGGGAGACCCAGTACTTC
>-|TRBJ2-2|-|TRBV9
CASSPRSVNTGELFF
TGTGCCAGCAGCCCACGTAGCGTGAACACCGGGGAGCTGTTTTTT
>TRBD2|TRBJ2-5|once|TRBV19
CASSPGTSAIETQYF
TGTGCCAGTAGTCCTGGGACTAGCGCGATAGAGACCCAGTACTTC
>TRBD1|TRBJ2-1|-|TRBV7-3
CASSFTGEGPYNEQFF
TGTGCCAGCAGCTTCACAGGGGAAGGGCCCTACAATGAGCAGTTCTTC
>-|TRBJ1-5|-|TRBV7-8
CASSGRGYLNQPQHF
TGTGCCAGCAGCGGCCGGGGGTATCTCAATCAGCCCCAGCATTTT
>TRBD2|TRBJ2-1|-|TRBV2
CASSNRGGTSGRANEQFF
TGTGCCAGCAGCAACCGGGGGGGAACTAGCGGGAGGGCCAATGAGCAGTTCTTC
>-|TRBJ2-1|-|TRBV6-5
CASSYGGTQYNEQFF
TGTGCCAGCAGTTACGGCGGGACTCAATACAATGAGCAGTTCTTC
>-|TRBJ1-4|-|TRBV6-1
CASMGANEKLFF
TGTGCCAGCATGGGGGCTAATGAAAAACTGTTTTTT
>-|TRBJ2-5|-|TRBV18
CASFTNAETQYF
TGTGCCAGCTTCACCAATGCGGAGACCCAGTACTTC
>-|TRBJ2-7|-|TRBV7-2
CASSPEFYEQYF
TGTGCCAGCAGCCCCGAATTCTACGAGCAGTACTTC
>TRBD2|TRBJ2-5|-|TRBV4-1
CASSQETSGSRETQYF
TGCGCCAGCAGCCAAGAAACTAGCGGGAGTAGAGAGACCCAGTACTTC
>-|TRBJ2-2|-|TRBV5-1
CASSLDSGVTGELFF
TGCGCCAGCAGCTTGGATAGCGGAGTCACCGGGGAGCTGTTTTTT
>-|TRBJ1-4|-|TRBV27
CASSGRSGSEKLFF
TGTGCCAGCAGTGGCCGGTCAGGGTCTGAAAAACTGTTTTTT
>-|TRBJ1-2|-|TRBV11-2
CASSLGMGSQGYTF
TGTGCCAGCAGCTTAGGCATGGGGAGTCAAGGCTACACCTTC
>-|TRBJ1-5|few|TRBV18
CASSPSGGNQPQHF
TGTGCCAGCTCACCGTCGGGCGGCAATCAGCCCCAGCATTTT
>-|TRBJ1-1|-|TRBV7-2
CASSSVWTEAFF
TGTGCCAGCAGCTCAGTTTGGACTGAAGCTTTCTTT
>-|TRBJ2-3|-|TRBV5-1
CASSRGRGRDYPDTQYF
TGCGCCAGCAGCCGGGGTAGGGGGCGGGATTACCCCGATACGCAGTATTTT
>TRBD1|TRBJ2-3|-|TRBV19
CASFWDSFTDTQYF
TGTGCCAGCTTTTGGGACAGTTTCACAGATACGCAGTATTTT
>-|TRBJ1-2|few|TRBV7-9
CASSATAQANYGYTF
TGTGCCAGCAGTGCGACTGCTCAAGCTAACTATGGCTACACCTTC
>-|TRBJ2-1|-|TRBV7-2
CASSARDFYNEQFF
TGTGCCAGCAGCGCCCGGGACTTTTACAATGAGCAGTTCTTC
>-|TRBJ2-3|-|TRBV19
CAARRGPLRNDTQYF
TGTGCCGCGCGGCGGGGCCCCTTGCGTAACGATACGCAGTATTTT
>TRBD2|TRBJ2-1|-|TRBV28
CASSFWTSGSYEQFF
TGTGCCAGCAGTTTCTGGACTAGCGGGAGCTATGAGCAGTTCTTC
>-|TRBJ1-4|-|TRBV25-1
CASSPPWGANEKLFF
TGTGCCAGCAGTCCGCCATGGGGGGCTAATGAAAAACTGTTTTTT
>TRBD1|TRBJ2-7|-|TRBV6-6
CASRGTGSYEQYF
TGTGCCAGCAGGGGGACAGGGAGCTACGAGCAGTACTTC
>-|TRBJ2-7|-|TRBV28
CASSISGLGYEQYF
TGTGCCAGCAGTATTTCGGGGCTTGGCTACGAGCAGTACTTC
>-|TRBJ2-2|-|TRBV6-4
CASSPGTEVGELFF
TGTGCCAGCAGCCCCGGTACCGAGGTGGGGGAGCTGTTTTTT
>-|TRBJ2-3|once|TRBV7-9
CASSLEVPDTQYF
TGTGCCAGCAGCTTAGAGGTCCCAGATACGCAGTATTTT
>TRBD1|TRBJ2-5|once|TRBV27
CASSLDRVETQYF
TGTGCCAGCAGTCTTGACAGGGTTGAGACCCAGTACTTC
>TRBD1|TRBJ2-7|-|TRBV7-9
CASSAAGQGIHEQYF
TGTGCCAGCAGCGCGGCGGGACAGGGGATCCACGAGCAGTACTTC
>TRBD1|TRBJ2-1|-|TRBV4-1
CASSQGDRPYNEQFF
TGCGCCAGCAGCCAAGGGGACAGACCCTACAATGAGCAGTTCTTC
>TRBD2|TRBJ2-3|-|TRBV2
CASSSGVRTDTQYF
TGTGCCAGCAGTAGCGGGGTTCGCACAGATACGCAGTATTTT
>TRBD1|TRBJ1-4|-|TRBV6-5
CASSYRAGGEYEKLFF
TGTGCCAGCAGTTACAGGGCAGGGGGCGAGTATGAAAAACTGTTTTTT
>TRBD1|TRBJ1-2|-|TRBV28
CASSSYAGQGPSIYGYTF
TGTGCCAGCAGTTCATACGCGGGACAGGGGCCCTCAATCTATGGCTACACCTTC
>TRBD1|TRBJ2-1|once|TRBV6-5
CASSPTGGRYNEQFF
TGTGCCAGCAGCCCGACAGGGGGACGTTACAATGAGCAGTTCTTC
>-|TRBJ2-5|-|TRBV5-1
CASSLEAPVGETQYF
TGCGCCAGCAGCTTGGAGGCCCCGGTGGGGGAGACCCAGTACTTC
>-|TRBJ1-2|once|TRBV19
CASSEKPDYPYGYTF
TGTGCCAGTAGCGAGAAACCCGACTACCCGTATGGCTACACCTTC
>-|TRBJ1-1|-|TRBV7-9
CASSRRLDTEAFF
TGTGCCAGCAGCCGCCGTTTGGACACTGAAGCTTTCTTT
>-|TRBJ1-3|-|TRBV5-1
CASSLAGSVAGNTIYF
TGCGCCAGCAGCTTGGCCGGGTCGGTGGCTGGAAACACCATATATTTT
>TRBD2|TRBJ2-1|-|TRBV5-6
CASSWASGAYNEQFF
TGTGCCAGCAGCTGGGCTAGCGGGGCTTACAATGAGCAGTTCTTC
>-|TRBJ2-5|-|TRBV2
CASSDSELETQYF
TGTGCCAGCAGTGATTCGGAATTGGAGACCCAGTACTTC
>-|TRBJ1-3|-|TRBV14
CASSQDRLKGGYF
TGTGCCAGCAGCCAAGATCGGTTAAAGGGGGGATATTTT
>-|TRBJ1-5|-|TRBV6-5
CASSLGGGGQPQHF
TGTGCCAGCAGCCTAGGCGGGGGCGGGCAGCCCCAGCATTTT
>-|TRBJ2-5|-|TRBV4-2
CASSQDMGQGETQYF
TGTGCCAGCAGCCAAGATATGGGTCAGGGAGAGACCCAGTACTTC
>-|TRBJ2-1|-|TRBV5-5
CASSLVGGRNEQFF
TGTGCCAGCAGCTTGGTGGGGGGTCGTAATGAGCAGTTCTTC
>-|TRBJ2-1|-|TRBV14
CASSQSLGRLRVEQFF
TGTGCCAGCAGCCAATCCCTCGGGAGACTTCGGGTTGAGCAGTTCTTC